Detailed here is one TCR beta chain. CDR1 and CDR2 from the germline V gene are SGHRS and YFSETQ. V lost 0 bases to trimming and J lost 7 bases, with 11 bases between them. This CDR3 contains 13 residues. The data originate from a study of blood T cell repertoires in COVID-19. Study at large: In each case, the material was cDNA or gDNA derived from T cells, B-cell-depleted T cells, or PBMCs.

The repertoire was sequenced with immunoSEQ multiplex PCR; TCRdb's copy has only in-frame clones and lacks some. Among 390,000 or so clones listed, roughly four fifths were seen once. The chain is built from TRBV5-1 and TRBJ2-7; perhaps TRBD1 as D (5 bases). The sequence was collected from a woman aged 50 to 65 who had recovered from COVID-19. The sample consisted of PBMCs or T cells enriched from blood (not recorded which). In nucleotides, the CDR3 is TGCGCCAGCAGCTTGGGATCGGCAGGGGAGCAGTACTTC. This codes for CASSLGSAGEQYF.